This T cell receptor beta chain stems from a study of T cells in Graves' hyperthyroidism and ophthalmopathy. The CDR3 runs to 14 residues. V gave up 6 bases and J gave up 9 bases; unmatched junction bases: 10. Germline loops: CDR1 SGHVS, CDR2 FQNEAQ. As for this clonotype: Its cognate antigen is unknown.

Overall study findings and caveats: From stable hyperthyroidism, ophthalmopathy was set apart by a 13 V-J model.

Authors of the study amplified TCR beta CDR3 regions from RNA transcripts. First-round RT-PCR targeting the TCR CDR3 was performed with the HTBI primer set. MiXCR was run by TCRdb on the multiplex PCR reads, yielding one entry per CDR3 protein. The top ten hold 35% to 50% of the sample, which has roughly 510,000 distinct CDR3 sequences, 40% to 50% seen once. This chain connects TRBV7-8 to TRBJ1-1, with 10 bases fitting TRBD1. The sample was peripheral blood or thyroid tissue (not recorded which). This TCR was recovered from an adult woman with Graves' disease, either hyperthyroidism or ophthalmopathy (not recorded which). CDR3 loop: CASRFDRGRRQAFF. In DNA, the CDR3 is TGTGCCAGCAGATTCGACAGGGGGCGGAGGCAAGCTTTCTTT.